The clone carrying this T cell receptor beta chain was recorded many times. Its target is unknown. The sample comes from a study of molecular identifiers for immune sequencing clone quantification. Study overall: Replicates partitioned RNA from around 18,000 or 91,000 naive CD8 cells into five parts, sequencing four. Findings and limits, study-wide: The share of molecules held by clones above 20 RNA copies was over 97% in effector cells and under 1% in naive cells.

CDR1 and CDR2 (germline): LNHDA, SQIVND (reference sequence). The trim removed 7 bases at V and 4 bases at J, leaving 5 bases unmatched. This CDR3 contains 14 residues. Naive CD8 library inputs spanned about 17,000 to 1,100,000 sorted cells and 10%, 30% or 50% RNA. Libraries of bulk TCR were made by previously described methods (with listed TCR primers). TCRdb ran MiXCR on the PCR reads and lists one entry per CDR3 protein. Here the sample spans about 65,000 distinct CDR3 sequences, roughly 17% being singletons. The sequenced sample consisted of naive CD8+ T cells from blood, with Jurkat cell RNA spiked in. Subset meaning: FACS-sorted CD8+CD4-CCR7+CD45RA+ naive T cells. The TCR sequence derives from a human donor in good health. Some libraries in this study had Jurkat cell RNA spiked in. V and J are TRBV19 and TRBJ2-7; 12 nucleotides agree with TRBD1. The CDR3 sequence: CASTPGQGAYEQYF. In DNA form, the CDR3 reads TGTGCCAGTACCCCGGGACAGGGGGCGTACGAGCAGTACTTC. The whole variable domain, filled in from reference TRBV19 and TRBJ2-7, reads DGGITQSPKYLFRKEGQNVTLSCEQNLNHDAMYWYRQDPGQGLRLIYYSQIVNDFQKGDIAEGYSVSREKKESFPLTVTSAQKNPTAFYLCASTPGQGAYEQYFGPGTRLTVT.